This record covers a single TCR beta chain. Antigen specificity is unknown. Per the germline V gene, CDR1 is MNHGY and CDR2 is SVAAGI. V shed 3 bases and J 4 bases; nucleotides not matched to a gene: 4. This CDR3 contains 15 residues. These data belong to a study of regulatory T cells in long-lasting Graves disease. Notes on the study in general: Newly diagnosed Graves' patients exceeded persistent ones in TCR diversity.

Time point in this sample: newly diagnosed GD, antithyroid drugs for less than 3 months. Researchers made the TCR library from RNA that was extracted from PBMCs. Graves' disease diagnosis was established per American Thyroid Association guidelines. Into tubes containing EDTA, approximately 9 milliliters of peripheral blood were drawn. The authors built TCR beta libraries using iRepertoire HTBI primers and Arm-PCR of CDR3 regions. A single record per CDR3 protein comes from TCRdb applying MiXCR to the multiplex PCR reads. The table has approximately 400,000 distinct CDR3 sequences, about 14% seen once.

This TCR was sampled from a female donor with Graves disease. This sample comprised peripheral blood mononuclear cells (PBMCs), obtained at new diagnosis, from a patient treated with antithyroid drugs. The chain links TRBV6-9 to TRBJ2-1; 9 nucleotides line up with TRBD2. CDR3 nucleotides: TGTGCCAGCAGTTACTTAGCGGGGGATTACAATGAGCAGTTCTTC. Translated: CASSYLAGDYNEQFF.